This T cell receptor (beta chain) was identified during a study of blood T cells in healthy people across ages. This clonotype was counted only a few times. Using a J-beta primer mix together with a sample-barcoded 5' primer, a second PCR was run for roughly 6 to 12 cycles. Each CDR3 protein gets one entry after TCRdb re-called the 5' RACE reads with MiXCR. The sample yields 1 million or so distinct CDR3 sequences, 40% to 50% seen once. Sequencing used blood. This TCR derives from a woman aged 55-69 years in good health.

The chain's CDR3 is CASSIHGANVLTF. In DNA form, the CDR3 reads TGTGCCAGCAGTATTCATGGGGCCAACGTCCTGACTTTC. The V and J genes are TRBV25-1 and TRBJ2-6; D unclear. Trimming cost V 5 bases and J 3 bases, with 5 bases left between them. The CDR3 covers 13 residues. CDR1 is MGHDK and CDR2 is SYGVNS in the germline V gene.